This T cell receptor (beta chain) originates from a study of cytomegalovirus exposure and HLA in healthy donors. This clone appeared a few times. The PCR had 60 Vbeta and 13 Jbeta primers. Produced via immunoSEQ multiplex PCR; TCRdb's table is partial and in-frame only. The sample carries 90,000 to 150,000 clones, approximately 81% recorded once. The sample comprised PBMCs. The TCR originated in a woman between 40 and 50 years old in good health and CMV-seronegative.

The CDR3 DNA is TGTGCCATCGCAGACGGGTATACAGATACGCAGTATTTT. Translating gives CAIADGYTDTQYF. This chain joins TRBV10-3 and TRBJ2-3; D not resolved. V lost 8 bases to trimming and J lost 3 bases, with 12 bases between them. The CDR3 totals 13 residues. From germline, CDR1 is ENHRY and CDR2 SYGVKD.